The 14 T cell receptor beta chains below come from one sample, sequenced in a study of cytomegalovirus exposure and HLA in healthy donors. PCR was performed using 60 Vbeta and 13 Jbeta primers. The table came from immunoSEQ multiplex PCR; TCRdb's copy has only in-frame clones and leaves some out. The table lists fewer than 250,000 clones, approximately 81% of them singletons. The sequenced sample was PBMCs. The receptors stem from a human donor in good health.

CDR3 residues: CASSLVGAGGNEQFF. The DNA of the CDR3 is TGTGCCAGCAGCTTAGTAGGAGCGGGAGGCAATGAGCAGTTCTTC. This chain links TRBV11-2 with TRBJ2-1, with 9 positions matching TRBD2. Germline V gene sequence: CDR1 SGHAT, CDR2 FQNNGV. The CDR3 contains 15 residues. The trim removed 1 base at V and 6 bases at J, leaving 4 bases unmatched. Full variable domain (remainder filled in from reference TRBV11-2 and TRBJ2-1): EAGVAQSPRYKIIEKRQSVAFWCNPISGHATLYWYQQILGQGPKLLIQFQNNGVVDDSQLPKDRFSAERLKGVDSTLKIQPAKLEDSAVYLCASSLVGAGGNEQFFGPGTRLTVL.

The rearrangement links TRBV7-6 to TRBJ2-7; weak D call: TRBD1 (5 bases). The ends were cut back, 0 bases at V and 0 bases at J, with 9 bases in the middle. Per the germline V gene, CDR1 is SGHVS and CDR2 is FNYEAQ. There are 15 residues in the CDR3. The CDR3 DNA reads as TGTGCCAGCAGCTTAGCGGGCAGGGCCTCCTACGAGCAGTACTTC. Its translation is CASSLAGRASYEQYF.

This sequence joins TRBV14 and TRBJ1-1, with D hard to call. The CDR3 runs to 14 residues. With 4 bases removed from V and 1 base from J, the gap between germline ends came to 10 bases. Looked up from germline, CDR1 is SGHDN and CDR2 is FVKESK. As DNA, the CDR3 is TGTGCCAGCAGCCTCTACGGCGGGAACACTGAAGCTTTCTTT. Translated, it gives CASSLYGGNTEAFF.

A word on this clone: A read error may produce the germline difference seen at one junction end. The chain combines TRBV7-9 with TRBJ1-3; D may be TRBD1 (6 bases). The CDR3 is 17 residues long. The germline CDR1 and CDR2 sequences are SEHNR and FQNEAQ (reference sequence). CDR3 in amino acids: CSSSLGLPGASGNTIYF. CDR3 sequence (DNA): TGTTCCAGCAGCTTAGGGCTTCCAGGGGCATCTGGAAACACCATATATTTT.

The CDR3 sequence: CASSKNRDNIEQYF. The CDR3 region has the DNA TGTGCCAGCAGCAAAAACCGGGACAACATAGAGCAGTACTTC. This chain connects TRBV5-4 to TRBJ2-7, with a possible D match to TRBD1 (6 bases). Deletions cut 4 bases from V and 7 bases from J, with 18 bases between. Germline loops: CDR1 SGHNT, CDR2 YYREEE (reference sequence). CDR3 size: 14 residues.

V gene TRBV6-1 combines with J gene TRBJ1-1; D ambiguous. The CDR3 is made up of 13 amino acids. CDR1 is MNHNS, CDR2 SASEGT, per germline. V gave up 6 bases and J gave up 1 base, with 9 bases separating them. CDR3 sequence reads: CASRQQQNTEAFF. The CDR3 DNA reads TGTGCCAGCAGGCAACAGCAGAACACTGAAGCTTTCTTT.

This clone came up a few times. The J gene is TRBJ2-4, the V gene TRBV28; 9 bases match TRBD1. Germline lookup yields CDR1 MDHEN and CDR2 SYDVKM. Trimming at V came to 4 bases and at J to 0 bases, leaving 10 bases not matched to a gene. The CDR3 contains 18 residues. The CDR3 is CASSSTGGQTLAKNIQYF. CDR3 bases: TGTGCCAGCAGTTCCACAGGGGGCCAAACTCTAGCCAAAAACATTCAGTACTTC.

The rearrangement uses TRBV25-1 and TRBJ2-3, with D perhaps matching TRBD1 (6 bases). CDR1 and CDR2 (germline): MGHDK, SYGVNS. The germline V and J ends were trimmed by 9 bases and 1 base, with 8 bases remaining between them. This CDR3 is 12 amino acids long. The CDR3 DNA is TGTGCCAGTAACAGGGGCACAGATACGCAGTATTTT. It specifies CASNRGTDTQYF.

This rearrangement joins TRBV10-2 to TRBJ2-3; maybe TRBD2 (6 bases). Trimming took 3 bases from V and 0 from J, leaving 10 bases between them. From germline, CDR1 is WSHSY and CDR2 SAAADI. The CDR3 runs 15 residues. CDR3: CASSDRLVSTDTQYF. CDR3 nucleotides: TGCGCCAGCAGTGACCGACTAGTAAGCACAGATACGCAGTATTTT.

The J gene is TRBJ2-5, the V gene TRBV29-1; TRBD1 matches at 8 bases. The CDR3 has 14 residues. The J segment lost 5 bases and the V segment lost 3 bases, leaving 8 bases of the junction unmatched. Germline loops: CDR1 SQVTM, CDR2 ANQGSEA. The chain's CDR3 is CSVEGAGGFETQYF. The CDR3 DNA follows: TGCAGCGTTGAGGGGGCAGGGGGCTTTGAGACCCAGTACTTC.

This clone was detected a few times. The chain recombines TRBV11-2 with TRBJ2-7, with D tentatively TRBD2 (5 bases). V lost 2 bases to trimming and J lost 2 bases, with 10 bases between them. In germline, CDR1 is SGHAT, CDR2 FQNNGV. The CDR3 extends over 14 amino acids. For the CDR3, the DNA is TGTGCCAGCAGCTTATCTCGGGGTCCCTACGAGCAGTACTTC. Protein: CASSLSRGPYEQYF. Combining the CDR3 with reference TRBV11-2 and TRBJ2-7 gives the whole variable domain EAGVAQSPRYKIIEKRQSVAFWCNPISGHATLYWYQQILGQGPKLLIQFQNNGVVDDSQLPKDRFSAERLKGVDSTLKIQPAKLEDSAVYLCASSLSRGPYEQYFGPGTRLTVT.

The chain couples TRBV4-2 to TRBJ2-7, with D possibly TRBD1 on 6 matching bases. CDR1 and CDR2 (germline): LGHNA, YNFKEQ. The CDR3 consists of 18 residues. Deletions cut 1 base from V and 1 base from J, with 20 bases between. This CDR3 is CASSQGPLGTTSSYEQYF. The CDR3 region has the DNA TGTGCCAGCAGCCAAGGTCCCCTTGGGACAACTTCTTCCTACGAGCAGTACTTC.

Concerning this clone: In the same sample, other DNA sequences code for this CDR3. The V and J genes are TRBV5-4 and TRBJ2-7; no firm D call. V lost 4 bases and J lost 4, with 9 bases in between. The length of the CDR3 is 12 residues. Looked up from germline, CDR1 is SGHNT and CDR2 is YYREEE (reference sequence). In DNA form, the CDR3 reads TGTGCCAGCAGCCGAGATCGGTACGAGCAGTACTTC. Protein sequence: CASSRDRYEQYF.

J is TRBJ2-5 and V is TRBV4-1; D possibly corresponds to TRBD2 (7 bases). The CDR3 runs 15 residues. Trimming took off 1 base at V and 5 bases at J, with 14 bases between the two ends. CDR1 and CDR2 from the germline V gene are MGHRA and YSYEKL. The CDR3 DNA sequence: TGCGCCAGCAGCCAAGTGGGGGGGCTGGGGGAGACCCAGTACTTC. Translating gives CASSQVGGLGETQYF.